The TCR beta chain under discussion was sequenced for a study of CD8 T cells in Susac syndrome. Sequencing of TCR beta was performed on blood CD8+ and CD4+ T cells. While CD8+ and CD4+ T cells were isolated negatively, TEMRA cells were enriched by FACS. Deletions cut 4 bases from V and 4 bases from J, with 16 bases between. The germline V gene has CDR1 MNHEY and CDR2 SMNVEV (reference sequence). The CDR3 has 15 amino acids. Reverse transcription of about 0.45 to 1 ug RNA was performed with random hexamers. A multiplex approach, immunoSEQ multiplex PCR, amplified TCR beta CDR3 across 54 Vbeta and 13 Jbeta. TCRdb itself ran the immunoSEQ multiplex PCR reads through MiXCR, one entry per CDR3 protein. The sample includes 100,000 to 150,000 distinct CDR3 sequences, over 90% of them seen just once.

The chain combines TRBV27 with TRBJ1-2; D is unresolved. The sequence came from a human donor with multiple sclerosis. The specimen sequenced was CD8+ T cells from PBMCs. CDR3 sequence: CASSSFWKPGYGYTF. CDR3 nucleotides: TGTGCCAGCAGTTCCTTCTGGAAGCCCGGCTATGGCTACACCTTC.